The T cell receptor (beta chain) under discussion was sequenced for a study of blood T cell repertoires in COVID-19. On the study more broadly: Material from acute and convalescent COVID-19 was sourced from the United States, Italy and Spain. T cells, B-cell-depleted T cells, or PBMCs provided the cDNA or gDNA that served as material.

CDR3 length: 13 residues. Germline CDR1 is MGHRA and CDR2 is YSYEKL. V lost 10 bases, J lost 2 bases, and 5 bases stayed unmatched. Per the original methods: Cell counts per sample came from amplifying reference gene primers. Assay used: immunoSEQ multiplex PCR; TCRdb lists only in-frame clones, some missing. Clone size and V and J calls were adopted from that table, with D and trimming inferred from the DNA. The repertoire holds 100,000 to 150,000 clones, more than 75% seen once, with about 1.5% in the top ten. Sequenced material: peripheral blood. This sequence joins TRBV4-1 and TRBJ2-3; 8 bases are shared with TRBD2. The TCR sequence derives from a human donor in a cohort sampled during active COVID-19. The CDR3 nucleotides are TGCGCCACCCGGGGGGGGCTCACAGATACGCAGTATTTT. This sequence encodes CATRGGLTDTQYF.